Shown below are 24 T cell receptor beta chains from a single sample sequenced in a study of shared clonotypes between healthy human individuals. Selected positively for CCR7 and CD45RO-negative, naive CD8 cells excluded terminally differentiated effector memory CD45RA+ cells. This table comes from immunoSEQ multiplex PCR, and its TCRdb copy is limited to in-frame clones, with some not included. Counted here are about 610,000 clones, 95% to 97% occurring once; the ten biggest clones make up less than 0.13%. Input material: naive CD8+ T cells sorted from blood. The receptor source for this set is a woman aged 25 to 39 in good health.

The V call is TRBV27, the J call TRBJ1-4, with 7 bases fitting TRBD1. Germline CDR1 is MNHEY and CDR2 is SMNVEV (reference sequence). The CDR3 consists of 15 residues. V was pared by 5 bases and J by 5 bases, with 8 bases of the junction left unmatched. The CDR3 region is CASSITGVDNEKLFF. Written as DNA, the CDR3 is TGTGCCAGCAGTATTACAGGGGTAGACAATGAAAAACTGTTTTTT.

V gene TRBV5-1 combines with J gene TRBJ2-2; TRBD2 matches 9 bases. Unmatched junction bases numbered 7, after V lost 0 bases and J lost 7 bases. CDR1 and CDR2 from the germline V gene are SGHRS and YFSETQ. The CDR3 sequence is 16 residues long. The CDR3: CASSLAGGRADGELFF. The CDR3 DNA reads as TGCGCCAGCAGCTTGGCGGGCGGGAGGGCCGACGGGGAGCTGTTTTTT.

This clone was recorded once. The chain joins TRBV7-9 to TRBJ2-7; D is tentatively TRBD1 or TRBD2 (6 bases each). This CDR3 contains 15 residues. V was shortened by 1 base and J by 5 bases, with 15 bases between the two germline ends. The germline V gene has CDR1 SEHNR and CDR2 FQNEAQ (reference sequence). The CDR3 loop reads CASSLGWGRDHEQYF. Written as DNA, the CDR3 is TGTGCCAGCAGCTTAGGATGGGGGCGGGACCACGAGCAGTACTTC.

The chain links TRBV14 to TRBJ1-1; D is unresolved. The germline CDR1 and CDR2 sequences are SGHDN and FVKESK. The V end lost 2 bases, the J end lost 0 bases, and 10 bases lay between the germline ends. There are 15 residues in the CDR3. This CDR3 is CASSQIYEVNTEAFF. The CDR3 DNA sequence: TGTGCCAGCAGCCAAATTTATGAGGTGAACACTGAAGCTTTCTTT.

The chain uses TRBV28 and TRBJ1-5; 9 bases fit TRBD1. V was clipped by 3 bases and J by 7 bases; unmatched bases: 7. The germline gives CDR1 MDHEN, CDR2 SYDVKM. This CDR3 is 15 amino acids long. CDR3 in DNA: TGTGCCAGCAGTTTGGACAGGGGCTATGAGCAGCCCCAGCATTTT. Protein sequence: CASSLDRGYEQPQHF.

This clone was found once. CDR3 sequence reads: CASSTATTGDGELFF. DNA of the CDR3: TGTGCCAGCAGCACCGCTACAACGGGGGACGGGGAGCTGTTTTTT. The genes are TRBV11-3 and TRBJ2-2; weak D call: TRBD2 (6 bases). This CDR3 is 15 amino acids long. V gave up 5 bases and J gave up 7 bases, with 17 bases separating them. Per the germline V gene, CDR1 is SGHNT and CDR2 is YENEEA. Full variable domain (rest looked up from reference TRBV11-3 and TRBJ2-2): EAGVVQSPRYKIIEKKQPVAFWCNPISGHNTLYWYLQNLGQGPELLIRYENEEAVDDSQLPKDRFSAERLKGVDSTLKIQPAELGDSAVYLCASSTATTGDGELFFGEGSRLTVL.

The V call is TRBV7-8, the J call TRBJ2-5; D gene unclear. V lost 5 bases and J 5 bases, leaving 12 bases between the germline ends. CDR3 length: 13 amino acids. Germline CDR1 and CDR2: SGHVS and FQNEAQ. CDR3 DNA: TGTGCCAGCAGCCGATCTTGGGTCGAGACCCAGTACTTC. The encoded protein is CASSRSWVETQYF.

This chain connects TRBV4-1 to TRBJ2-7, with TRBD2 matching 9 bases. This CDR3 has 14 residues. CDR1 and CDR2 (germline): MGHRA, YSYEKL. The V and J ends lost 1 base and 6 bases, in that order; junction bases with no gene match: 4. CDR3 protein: CASSQVTSGSEQYF. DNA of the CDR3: TGCGCCAGCAGCCAAGTCACTAGCGGGTCCGAGCAGTACTTC.

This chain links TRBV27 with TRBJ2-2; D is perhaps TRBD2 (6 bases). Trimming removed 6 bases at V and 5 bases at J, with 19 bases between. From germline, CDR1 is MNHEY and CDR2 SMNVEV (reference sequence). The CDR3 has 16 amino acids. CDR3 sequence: CASRRSGGLRTGELFF. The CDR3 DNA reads TGTGCCAGCAGACGGTCCGGGGGTTTGAGGACCGGGGAGCTGTTTTTT.

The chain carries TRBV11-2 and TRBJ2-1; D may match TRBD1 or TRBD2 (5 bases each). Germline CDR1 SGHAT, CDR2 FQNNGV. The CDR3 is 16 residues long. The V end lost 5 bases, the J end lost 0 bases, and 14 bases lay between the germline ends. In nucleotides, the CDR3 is TGTGCCAGCAGCCCCCAGGGACCGAGCTCCTACAATGAGCAGTTCTTC. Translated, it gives CASSPQGPSSYNEQFF.

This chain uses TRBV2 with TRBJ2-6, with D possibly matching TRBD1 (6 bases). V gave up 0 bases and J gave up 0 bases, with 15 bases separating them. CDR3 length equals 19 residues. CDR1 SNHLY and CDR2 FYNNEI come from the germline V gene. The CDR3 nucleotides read TGTGCCAGCAGTGAAGCGATCCCGACAGGCCTCTCTGGGGCCAACGTCCTGACTTTC. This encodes CASSEAIPTGLSGANVLTF.

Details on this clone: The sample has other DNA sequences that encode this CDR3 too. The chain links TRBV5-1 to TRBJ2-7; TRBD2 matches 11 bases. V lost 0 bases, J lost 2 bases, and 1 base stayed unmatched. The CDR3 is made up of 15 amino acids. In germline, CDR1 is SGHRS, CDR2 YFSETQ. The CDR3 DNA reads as TGCGCCAGCAGCTTGGGACTAGCGGGAACCTACGAGCAGTACTTC. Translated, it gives CASSLGLAGTYEQYF. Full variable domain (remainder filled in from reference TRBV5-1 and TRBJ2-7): KAGVTQTPRYLIKTRGQQVTLSCSPISGHRSVSWYQQTPGQGLQFLFEYFSETQRNKGNFPGRFSGRQFSNSRSEMNVSTLELGDSALYLCASSLGLAGTYEQYFGPGTRLTVT.

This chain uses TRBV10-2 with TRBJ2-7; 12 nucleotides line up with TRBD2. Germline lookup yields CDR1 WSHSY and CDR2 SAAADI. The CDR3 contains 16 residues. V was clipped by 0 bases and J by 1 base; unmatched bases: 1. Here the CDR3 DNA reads TGCGCCAGCAGTGAGTCACTAGCGGGAGGATCCTACGAGCAGTACTTC. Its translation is CASSESLAGGSYEQYF.

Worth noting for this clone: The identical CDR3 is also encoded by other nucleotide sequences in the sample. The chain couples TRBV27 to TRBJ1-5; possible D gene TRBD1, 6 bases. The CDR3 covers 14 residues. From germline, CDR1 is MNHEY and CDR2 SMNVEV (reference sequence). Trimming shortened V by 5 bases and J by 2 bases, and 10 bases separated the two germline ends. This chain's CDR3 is CASSPGVGNQPQHF. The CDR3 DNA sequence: TGTGCCAGCAGTCCAGGGGTCGGCAATCAGCCCCAGCATTTT.

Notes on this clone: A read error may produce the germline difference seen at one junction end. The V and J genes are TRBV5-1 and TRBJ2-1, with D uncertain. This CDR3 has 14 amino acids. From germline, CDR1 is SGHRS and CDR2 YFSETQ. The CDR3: CASRLDSTYNEQFF. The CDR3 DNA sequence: TGCGCCAGCAGATTGGATTCTACCTACAATGAGCAGTTCTTC.

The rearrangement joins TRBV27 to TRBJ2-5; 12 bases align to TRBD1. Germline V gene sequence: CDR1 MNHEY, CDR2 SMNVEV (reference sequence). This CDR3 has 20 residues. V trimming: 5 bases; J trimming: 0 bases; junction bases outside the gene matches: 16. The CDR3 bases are TGTGCCAGCAGTCCGTACCGGGACAGGGGGCTCGAGCGCGACCAAGAGACCCAGTACTTC. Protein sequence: CASSPYRDRGLERDQETQYF.

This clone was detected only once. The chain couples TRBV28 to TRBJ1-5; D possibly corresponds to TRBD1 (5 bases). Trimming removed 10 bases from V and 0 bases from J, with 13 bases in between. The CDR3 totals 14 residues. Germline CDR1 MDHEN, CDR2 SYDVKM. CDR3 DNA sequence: TGTGCCATTCGGGGAGGGGCTAGCAATCAGCCCCAGCATTTT. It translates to CAIRGGASNQPQHF.

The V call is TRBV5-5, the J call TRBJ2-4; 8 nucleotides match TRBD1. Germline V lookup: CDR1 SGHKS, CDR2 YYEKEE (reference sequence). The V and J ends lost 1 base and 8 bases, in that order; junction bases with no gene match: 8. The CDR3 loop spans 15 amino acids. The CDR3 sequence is CASSLFRGRVDIQYF. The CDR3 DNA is TGTGCCAGCAGCTTGTTCAGGGGGCGCGTGGACATTCAGTACTTC.

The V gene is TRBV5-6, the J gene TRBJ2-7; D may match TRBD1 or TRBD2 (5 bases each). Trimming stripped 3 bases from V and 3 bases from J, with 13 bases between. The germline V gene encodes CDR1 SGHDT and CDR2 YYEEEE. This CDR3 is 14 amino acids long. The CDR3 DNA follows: TGTGCCAGCAGCTACGGGGACGGGAACTACGAGCAGTACTTC. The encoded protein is CASSYGDGNYEQYF.

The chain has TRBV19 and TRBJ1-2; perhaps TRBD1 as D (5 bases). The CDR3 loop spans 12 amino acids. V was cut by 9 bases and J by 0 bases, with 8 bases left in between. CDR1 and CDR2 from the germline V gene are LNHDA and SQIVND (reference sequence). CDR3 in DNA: TGTGCCAGCGGGACTGCTAACTATGGCTACACCTTC. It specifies CASGTANYGYTF.

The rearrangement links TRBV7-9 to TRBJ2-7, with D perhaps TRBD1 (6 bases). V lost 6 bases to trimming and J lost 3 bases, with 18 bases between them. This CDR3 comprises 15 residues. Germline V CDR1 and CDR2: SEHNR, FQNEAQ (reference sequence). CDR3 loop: CASSSGRTEIYEQYF. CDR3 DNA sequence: TGTGCCAGCAGTTCAGGTCGGACAGAGATCTACGAGCAGTACTTC.

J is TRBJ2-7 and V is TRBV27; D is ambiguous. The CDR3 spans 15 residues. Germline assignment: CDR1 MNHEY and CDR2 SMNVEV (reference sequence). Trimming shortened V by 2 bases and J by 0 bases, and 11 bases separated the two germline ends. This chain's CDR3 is CASSLAAPGSYEQYF. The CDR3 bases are TGTGCCAGCAGTTTAGCGGCCCCAGGCTCCTACGAGCAGTACTTC.

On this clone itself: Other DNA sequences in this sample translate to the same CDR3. The CDR3 nucleotides read TGTGCCAGCAGTCTAGACGGAGGCTACGAGCAGTACTTC. Encoded protein: CASSLDGGYEQYF. This chain links TRBV27 with TRBJ2-7; D possibly corresponds to TRBD2 (5 bases). Trimming took off 5 bases at V and 3 bases at J, with 11 bases between the two ends. This CDR3 is 13 amino acids long. Germline CDR1 reads MNHEY; CDR2 reads SMNVEV (reference sequence).

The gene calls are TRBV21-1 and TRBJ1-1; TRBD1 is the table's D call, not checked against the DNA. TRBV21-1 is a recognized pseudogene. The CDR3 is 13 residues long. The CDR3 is CASSNPGETEAFF. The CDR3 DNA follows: TGTGCCAGCAGCAACCCAGGGGAGACTGAGGCTTTCTTT.